The entry that follows covers one T cell receptor (beta chain) sequence. Because it lacks the conserved phenylalanine or tryptophan at the end, this CDR3 is likely a read error. The CDR3 extends over 15 amino acids. The germline CDR1 and CDR2 sequences are SNHLY and FYNNEI. This sample's RNA came from whole unsorted tissue. These data originate in a study of tumor and adjacent non-tumor tissue in lung cancer. Study-wide context: About 4.2 million productive TCRbeta reads were obtained per sample on average.

TCRbeta libraries were built with three rounds of nested PCR, modified from ARM-PCR. TCRdb independently ran MiXCR on the multiplex PCR reads; one entry per CDR3 protein. The sample has 90,000 to 130,000 distinct CDR3 sequences; around 82% are singletons. J is TRBJ1-4 and V is TRBV2; D is possibly TRBD1 (5 bases). Sequencing input: lung tumor tissue. This TCR derives from a man aged 65 to 85 with non-small cell lung cancer. CDR3 coding DNA: TGTGCCAGCACATCAGGGACGTCATGGGATGAAGAACTGTTTTCT. Its translation: CASTSGTSWDEELFS.